The 17 T cell receptor beta chains in this list originate from one sample, sequenced in a study of shared clonotypes between healthy human individuals. Here immunoSEQ multiplex PCR was the method, and the copy in TCRdb shows in-frame clones only, minus some. The sample yields around 2.1 million clones, about 92% seen once. CD45RO negativity and positive selection for CCR7 defined naive CD8 cells, a population that excluded terminally differentiated effector memory CD45RA+ cells. Material for sequencing was naive CD8+ T cells from PBMCs. The source of these receptors is a man between 18 and 29 years old in good health. Some clones in this sample may be carry-over from other donors' samples.

This chain uses TRBV27 with TRBJ1-1; the match to TRBD1 covers 7 bases. The V gene end was trimmed by 6 bases and the J gene end by 3 bases; junction bases not matched to a gene: 7. The CDR3 spans 14 residues. CDR1 MNHEY and CDR2 SMNVEV come from the germline V gene (reference sequence). In DNA form, the CDR3 reads TGTGCCAGCAGCCGATTGACAGGGTACACTGAAGCTTTCTTT. Translating gives CASSRLTGYTEAFF.

The chain employs TRBV10-2 and TRBJ2-2; 10 bases agree with TRBD1. CDR1 and CDR2 from the germline V gene are WSHSY and SAAADI. After removal of 6 bases from V and 4 bases from J, the junction contained 2 bases not matched to a gene. This CDR3 is built from 14 residues. CDR3 sequence: CASRDRGTTGELFF. The DNA for the CDR3 is TGCGCCAGCAGGGACAGGGGGACCACCGGGGAGCTGTTTTTT.

The J gene is TRBJ2-5, the V gene TRBV29-1, with D hard to call. This CDR3 comprises 11 residues. The ends were cut back, 5 bases at V and 5 bases at J, with 9 bases in the middle. Looked up from germline, CDR1 is SQVTM and CDR2 is ANQGSEA. CDR3 amino acids: CSVRASETQYF. As DNA, the CDR3 is TGCAGCGTTCGGGCGAGCGAGACCCAGTACTTC. Variable domain in full (rest from reference TRBV29-1 and TRBJ2-5): SAVISQKPSRDICQRGTSLTIQCQVDSQVTMMFWYRQQPGQSLTLIATANQGSEATYESGFVIDKFPISRPNLTFSTLTVSNMSPEDSSIYLCSVRASETQYFGPGTRLLVL.

The chain joins TRBV6-5 to TRBJ2-7; TRBD2 agrees at 11 bases. The germline CDR1 and CDR2 sequences are MNHEY and SVGAGI. The length of the CDR3 is 15 residues. V lost 0 bases, J lost 5 bases, and 3 bases stayed unmatched. CDR3 sequence: CASSYSGLAVHEQYF. CDR3 DNA: TGTGCCAGCAGTTACTCGGGACTAGCGGTCCACGAGCAGTACTTC.

The chain links TRBV7-2 to TRBJ2-5; 9 bases align to TRBD2. Per germline, CDR1 SGHTA and CDR2 FQGNSA. V trimming: 0 bases; J trimming: 4 bases; junction bases outside the gene matches: 3. The CDR3 has 15 amino acids. The CDR3 region has the DNA TGTGCCAGCAGCTTAGCACGCGGGAGGGGAGAGACCCAGTACTTC. Its protein is CASSLARGRGETQYF.

This sequence joins TRBV7-9 and TRBJ2-3; 10 bases map to TRBD1. V shed 5 bases, J shed 0 bases, and the junction held 5 bases outside the gene matches. Germline V lookup: CDR1 SEHNR, CDR2 FQNEAQ (reference sequence). The CDR3 spans 16 residues. The CDR3 DNA sequence: TGTGCCAGCAGCGTCTGGACAGGGGGAAGCACAGATACGCAGTATTTT. Protein: CASSVWTGGSTDTQYF.

This sequence joins TRBV11-2 and TRBJ2-7; 7 positions agree with TRBD2. Trimming took 1 base from V and 6 from J; bases not matched to a gene: 6. From germline, CDR1 is SGHAT and CDR2 FQNNGV. The CDR3 is 14 amino acids. CDR3 DNA sequence: TGTGCCAGCAGCTTAGCACTAGCGCGCGGCGAGCAGTACTTC. It codes for CASSLALARGEQYF.

The V gene is TRBV4-1, the J gene TRBJ2-1; the D is unclear. The CDR3 is 16 amino acids. V was clipped by 1 base and J by 2 bases, with 12 bases between them. From germline, CDR1 is MGHRA and CDR2 YSYEKL. The CDR3, as DNA: TGCGCCAGCAGCCAAGTTTGGGCAGGAACCTACAATGAGCAGTTCTTC. It is translated as CASSQVWAGTYNEQFF.

The CDR3 DNA sequence: TGTGCCAGCAGCCCCGGGACACAGGCAGATACGCAGTATTTT. Translation: CASSPGTQADTQYF. The V call is TRBV7-9, the J call TRBJ2-3, with a weak D call TRBD1 (6 bases). Germline CDR1 reads SEHNR; CDR2 reads FQNEAQ (reference sequence). The germline V and J ends were trimmed by 5 bases and 4 bases, with 13 bases remaining between them. The CDR3 runs 14 residues.

V and J are TRBV7-8 and TRBJ2-7; 8 bases map to TRBD2. There are 16 residues in the CDR3. V shed 1 base and J 0 bases; nucleotides not matched to a gene: 5. Germline V gene lookup returns CDR1 SGHVS and CDR2 FQNEAQ. As DNA, the CDR3 is TGTGCCAGCAGCTTAGGAGCGGCGGGAGGCTCCTACGAGCAGTACTTC. Translation gives CASSLGAAGGSYEQYF.

The DNA of the CDR3 is TGTGCCAGCAGTGCGACTAGTAAGGTGGATACGCAGTATTTT. It yields the protein CASSATSKVDTQYF. V is TRBV27 and J is TRBJ2-3, with D possibly TRBD2 on 6 matching bases. V lost 5 bases and J lost 6, with 15 bases in between. CDR3 size: 14 residues. CDR1 is MNHEY, CDR2 SMNVEV, per germline (reference sequence).

The chain couples TRBV6-1 to TRBJ2-7, with 9 positions matching TRBD1. The germline gives CDR1 MNHNS, CDR2 SASEGT. J was trimmed by 0 bases and V by 1 base; bases with no gene match: 7. The length of the CDR3 is 17 residues. CDR3 loop: CASSEGTGTGYSYEQYF. DNA for the CDR3: TGTGCCAGCAGTGAAGGAACTGGGACAGGGTACTCCTACGAGCAGTACTTC.

In this sample, this clone turned up a few times. The genes are TRBV5-1 and TRBJ1-4; 11 positions match TRBD1. CDR1 and CDR2 from the germline V gene are SGHRS and YFSETQ. The CDR3 has 15 residues. V trimming: 5 bases; J trimming: 8 bases; junction bases outside the gene matches: 8. In DNA, the CDR3 is TGCGCCAGCAGGAACTCCGGGACAGGGGGGGAAAAACTGTTTTTT. Its translation: CASRNSGTGGEKLFF.

The chain has TRBV13 and TRBJ2-7; 10 nucleotides agree with TRBD2. The CDR3 sequence is 17 residues long. Germline CDR1 PRHDT, CDR2 FYEKMQ (reference sequence). V lost 3 bases to trimming and J lost 0 bases; unmatched junction nucleotides: 8. CDR3 nucleotide sequence: TGTGCCAGCAGCTTCTCCCAACTAGCGGGGTACTCCTACGAGCAGTACTTC. It is translated as CASSFSQLAGYSYEQYF.

This rearrangement joins TRBV6-5 to TRBJ2-1; tentative D call: TRBD2 (6 bases). The V gene's germline CDR1 is MNHEY and CDR2 SVGAGI. This CDR3 is 13 amino acids long. The germline V and J ends were trimmed by 4 bases and 13 bases, with 17 bases remaining between them. CDR3 residues: CASSLGGTGRQFF. CDR3 DNA sequence: TGTGCCAGCAGTTTGGGGGGAACCGGAAGACAGTTCTTC.

Concerning this clone itself: Different DNA sequences within this sample yield the same CDR3. The gene calls are TRBV30 and TRBJ1-5, with 9 bases fitting TRBD1. CDR1 GTSNPN and CDR2 SVGIG come from the germline V gene (reference sequence). The CDR3 covers 14 residues. J lost 7 bases, V lost 0 bases, and 4 bases had no gene match. CDR3 loop: CAWSVQGAGQPQHF. The CDR3 nucleotides read TGTGCCTGGAGTGTACAGGGGGCTGGACAGCCCCAGCATTTT.

The chain joins TRBV27 to TRBJ2-3, with D unresolved. The CDR3 has 13 amino acids. Per germline, CDR1 MNHEY and CDR2 SMNVEV (reference sequence). V was trimmed by 3 bases and J by 5 bases, leaving 9 bases between them. The CDR3 region has the DNA TGTGCCAGCAGTTTCTCACGGGTAGATACGCAGTATTTT. Translated, it gives CASSFSRVDTQYF.